This T cell receptor (beta chain) is drawn from a study of T-cell reconstitution after alpha-beta-depleted transplantation in children (dated by TCRdb to the mid-2010s). Turning to the overall study: The study quantitatively tracked T-cell immune reconstitution after TCRalphabeta/CD19-depleted allogeneic hematopoietic cell transplantation in children using TCR repertoire profiling. Here is what the overall study found, with its caveats: Hyperexpanded clone frequencies declined over subsequent months; after one year, T-cell counts and TCRbeta diversity were mostly attributed to newly produced T cells. Apparently early alphabetaT-cell count recovery about two months after transplant reportedly relied on only several hundred rapidly expanded clones derived from non-depleted graft cells. The high TCRbeta diversity at day 60 in some patients was ascribed to recipient T cells and intrathymic progenitors that had survived conditioning.

The receptor library was made with PCR. The listed sequencing device is Illumina HiSeq 2500. Molecular barcoding was employed in the preparation of TCR libraries, with unique molecular identifiers being used to normalize TCRbeta repertoire quantification. TCRdb reprocessing: public reads trimmed at Q25 with fastp, clones called with MiXCR, in-frame beta chains kept. All rows with the same CDR3 protein become a single entry with the most common DNA and genes. In all, the sample holds approximately 89,000 distinct CDR3 sequences, and less than 20% of those were seen once. About 18% of the sample rests with the top ten. Remarks on this clonotype: This clone's antigen is unknown. No quality values exist for individual bases; no much larger clone is one base distant.

The treatment or condition label, as the study defines it: allogeneic hematopoietic cell transplantation with graft depleted of TCRalphabeta T cells and CD19 B cells. The transplant recipients were children given TCRalphabeta/CD19-depleted allogeneic hematopoietic cell grafts. The sequencing used PBMCs, mostly from graft donor cells, collected 180 days after TCRalphabeta/CD19-depleted stem cell transplant. The TCR was taken from a male patient aged 2-15 years who had a stem cell transplant for acute lymphoblastic leukemia, so the T cells may come from the graft donor.

The CDR3 corresponds to CASSQGGDNEQYF. The nucleotides are TGTGCCAGCAGCCAAGGGGGGGACAACGAGCAGTACTTC. Here the chain combines TRBV3-1 and TRBJ2-7; the D gene is possibly TRBD1 or TRBD2, with 6 bases matching each. The CDR3 goes from the cysteine to the phenylalanine over 13 residues. The retained sequence is limited to the CDR3, 39 bases, with the frame set at the first base. Based on the germline V gene (reference sequence), the CDR1 and CDR2 sequences are LGHDT and YNNKEL. Between the V and J ends, shortened by 1 base and 5 bases respectively, the junction contains 9 bases.